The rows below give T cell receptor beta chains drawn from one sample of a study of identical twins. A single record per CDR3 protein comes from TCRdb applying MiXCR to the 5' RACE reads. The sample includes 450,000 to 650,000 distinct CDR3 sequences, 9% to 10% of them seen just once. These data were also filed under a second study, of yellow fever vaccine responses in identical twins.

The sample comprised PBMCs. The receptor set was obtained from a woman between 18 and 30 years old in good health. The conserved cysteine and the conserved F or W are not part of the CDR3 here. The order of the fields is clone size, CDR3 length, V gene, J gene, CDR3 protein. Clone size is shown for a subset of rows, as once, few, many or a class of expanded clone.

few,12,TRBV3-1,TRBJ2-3,ASSQVSAGDTQY
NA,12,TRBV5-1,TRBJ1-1,ASSLRGFNTEAF
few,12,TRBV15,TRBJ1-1,ATSSSGRGTEAF
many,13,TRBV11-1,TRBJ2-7,ASSLATGPRNEQY
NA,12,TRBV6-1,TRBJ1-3,ASSEQPARDTIY
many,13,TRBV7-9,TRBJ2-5,ASRKWDRDQETQY
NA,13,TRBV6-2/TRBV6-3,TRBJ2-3,ASGRSVRGTDTQY
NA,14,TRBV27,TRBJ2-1,ASSLKVGTIYNEQF
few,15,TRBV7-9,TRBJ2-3,ASSLSGAGGPQYTQY
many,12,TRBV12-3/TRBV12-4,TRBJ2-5,ASSFRDYQETQY
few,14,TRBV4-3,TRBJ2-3,ASSPSWGGATDTQY
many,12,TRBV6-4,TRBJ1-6,ASSEGYDDSPLH
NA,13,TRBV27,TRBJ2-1,ASSFPGLGVLEQF
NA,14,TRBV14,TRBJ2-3,ASSQVPGLSTDTQY
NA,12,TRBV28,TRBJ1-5,ASSFRRGNQPQH
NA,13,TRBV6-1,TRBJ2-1,ASSTRAESYNEQF
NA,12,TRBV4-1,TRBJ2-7,ASSPGLATYEQY
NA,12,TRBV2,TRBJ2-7,ASRASGQFYEQY
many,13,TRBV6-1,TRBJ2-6,ASSRTGSGANVLT
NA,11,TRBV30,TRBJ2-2,AWSIGGTGELF
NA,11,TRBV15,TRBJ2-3,ATSRDTGRAQY
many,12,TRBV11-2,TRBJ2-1,ASSLRGTNNEQF
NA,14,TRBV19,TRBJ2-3,ASSPRLASYRDTQY
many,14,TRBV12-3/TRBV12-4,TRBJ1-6,ASSPHRGPVNSPLH
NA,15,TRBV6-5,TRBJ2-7,ASSHPYPTSGGYEQY
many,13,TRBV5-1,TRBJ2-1,ASSEGQAYYNEQF
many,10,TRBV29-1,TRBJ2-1,SGLGGYNEQF
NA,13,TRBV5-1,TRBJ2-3,ASSLDGRGSDTQY
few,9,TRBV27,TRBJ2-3,ASSSWGDAY
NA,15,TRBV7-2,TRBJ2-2,ASSLSLAGVDTGELF
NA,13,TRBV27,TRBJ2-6,ASTEWGSGANVLT
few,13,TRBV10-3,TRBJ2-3,AISAFSGTPDTQY
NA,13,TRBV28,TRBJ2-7,ASSSRDRGLGEQY
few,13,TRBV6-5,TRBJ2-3,ASSYLPEAKDTQY
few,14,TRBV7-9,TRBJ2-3,ASSSWTSGSTDTQY
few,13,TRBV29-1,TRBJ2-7,SVGGGTGHRYEQY
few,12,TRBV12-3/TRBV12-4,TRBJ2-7,ASSLPGGTYEQY
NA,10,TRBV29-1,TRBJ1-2,STQGQGLGYT
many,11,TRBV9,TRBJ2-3,ASSVGITDTQY
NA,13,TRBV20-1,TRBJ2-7,SVNVRASGVGEQY
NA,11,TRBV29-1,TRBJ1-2,SVASGMNYGYT
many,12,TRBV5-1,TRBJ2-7,ASSLLAGVREQY
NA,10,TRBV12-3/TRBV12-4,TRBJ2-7,ASSLLRSEQY
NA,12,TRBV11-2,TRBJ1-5,ASSQDGLNQPQH
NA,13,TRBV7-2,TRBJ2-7,ASSYHSGGTYEQY
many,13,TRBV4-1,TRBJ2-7,ASSQVLAGGGEQY
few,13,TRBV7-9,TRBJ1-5,ASSLSNGHNQPQH
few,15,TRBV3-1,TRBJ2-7,ASSQEGSKGDSYEQY